These 28 T cell receptor beta chains share one sample of origin, sequenced in a study of OX40 agonist ivuxolimab in advanced cancers. Method: immunoSEQ multiplex PCR; TCRdb's copy keeps in-frame clones and lacks some. The repertoire holds roughly 88,000 clones, with about 89% as singletons. The material sequenced was CD4+ or CD8+ T cells sorted from blood, taken in a trial of the OX40 agonist ivuxolimab. These receptors were collected from an adult with an advanced solid tumor such as melanoma, head and neck, liver or kidney cancer.

The chain links TRBV7-9 to TRBJ2-5; D perhaps matches TRBD1 (6 bases). V was trimmed by 2 bases and J by 3 bases, leaving 13 bases between them. The CDR3 runs to 15 residues. In germline, CDR1 is SEHNR, CDR2 FQNEAQ (reference sequence). The chain's CDR3 is CASSLPQGPKETQYF. The CDR3 coding sequence is TGTGCCAGCAGCTTACCCCAGGGGCCGAAAGAGACCCAGTACTTC.

The V and J genes are TRBV11-1 and TRBJ1-1; no firm D call. Germline assignment: CDR1 SGHAT and CDR2 FQDESV (reference sequence). The germline V and J ends were trimmed by 5 bases and 4 bases, with 11 bases remaining between them. CDR3 length equals 13 residues. The CDR3 sequence: CASSVNGGTEAFF. In DNA form, the CDR3 reads TGTGCCAGCAGCGTAAATGGCGGCACTGAAGCTTTCTTT. Full variable domain (remainder filled in from reference TRBV11-1 and TRBJ1-1): EAEVAQSPRYKITEKSQAVAFWCDPISGHATLYWYRQILGQGPELLVQFQDESVVDDSQLPKDRFSAERLKGVDSTLKIQPAELGDSAMYLCASSVNGGTEAFFGQGTRLTVV.

The chain employs TRBV6-1 and TRBJ1-2; 7 bases match TRBD1. The length of the CDR3 is 15 residues. Trimming removed 3 bases from V and 6 bases from J; junction bases left unmatched: 10. CDR1 is MNHNS and CDR2 is SASEGT in the germline V gene. The DNA for the CDR3 is TGTGCCAGCAGTGACTCGGACAGGCGTTATCATGGCTACACCTTC. Translated: CASSDSDRRYHGYTF.

This clone occurred a few times. This chain joins TRBV28 and TRBJ1-2, with D perhaps matching TRBD1 (6 bases). CDR3 length: 15 amino acids. V was clipped by 3 bases and J by 3 bases, with 14 bases between them. The germline V gene encodes CDR1 MDHEN and CDR2 SYDVKM. In DNA, the CDR3 is TGTGCCAGCAGTTTGGAAAGGGGGATCGACTATGGCTACACCTTC. It specifies CASSLERGIDYGYTF.

The rearrangement links TRBV10-2 to TRBJ2-5; D may match TRBD1 or TRBD2 (5 bases each). This CDR3 is built from 13 residues. V was pared by 0 bases and J by 12 bases, with 14 bases between. Germline CDR1 is WSHSY and CDR2 is SAAADI. CDR3 loop: CASSESTRGREYF. Written as DNA, the CDR3 is TGCGCCAGCAGTGAGTCGACTCGGGGACGGGAGTACTTC.

The V and J genes are TRBV10-2 and TRBJ2-3; D not certain. From germline, CDR1 is WSHSY and CDR2 SAAADI. The CDR3 is made up of 14 amino acids. The V end was cut by 0 bases, the J end by 0 bases, with 4 bases between. Written as DNA, the CDR3 is TGCGCCAGCAGTGAGTCTCTTAGCACAGATACGCAGTATTTT. It is translated as CASSESLSTDTQYF.

This clone was counted a few times. The chain joins TRBV7-2 to TRBJ1-5, with D possibly TRBD1 on 6 matching bases. The CDR3 is 13 residues long. Germline CDR1 is SGHTA and CDR2 is FQGNSA. V was clipped by 3 bases and J by 7 bases, with 10 bases between them. The CDR3 sequence: CASSFTGYQPQHF. The CDR3 bases are TGTGCCAGCAGCTTCACAGGGTACCAGCCCCAGCATTTT.

As for this clone: One end of the junction is discordant with germline, which a read error may explain. Distinct nucleotide sequences in the sample also encode this CDR3. The chain couples TRBV7-9 to TRBJ1-3, with D perhaps TRBD1 (6 bases). The germline gives CDR1 SEHNR, CDR2 FQNEAQ (reference sequence). This CDR3 region has 15 residues. CDR3 sequence (DNA): TGTGCCAGCAGCTTTACAGGGTTCGATAGAAATACCATATATTTT. It codes for CASSFTGFDRNTIYF.

The chain recombines TRBV5-1 with TRBJ2-5; D unresolved. Germline V gene data show CDR1 as SGHRS and CDR2 as YFSETQ. With 4 bases removed from V and 3 bases from J, the gap between germline ends came to 4 bases. The CDR3 is 11 residues long. The DNA for the CDR3 is TGCGCCAGCAGCGAGGAAGAGACCCAGTACTTC. Translated: CASSEEETQYF.

The rearrangement links TRBV7-2 to TRBJ1-2; 7 nucleotides line up with TRBD1. Trimming at V came to 5 bases and at J to 0 bases, leaving 12 bases not matched to a gene. The CDR3 has 17 residues. The germline gives CDR1 SGHTA, CDR2 FQGNSA. This chain's CDR3 is CASSDRTGVSPNYGYTF. CDR3 DNA: TGTGCCAGCAGCGACCGGACAGGAGTCTCCCCTAACTATGGCTACACCTTC.

This chain links TRBV19 with TRBJ2-3; no firm D call. Per the germline V gene, CDR1 is LNHDA and CDR2 is SQIVND (reference sequence). Trimming removed 6 bases from V and 3 bases from J, with 19 bases in between. CDR3 length: 16 residues. The CDR3 spells CASRKDRALGTDTQYF. In DNA form, the CDR3 reads TGTGCCAGTAGAAAAGACCGGGCCTTAGGGACAGATACGCAGTATTTT.

This clone was found once. This chain joins TRBV28 and TRBJ1-1; 7 positions agree with TRBD1. The CDR3 totals 12 residues. V lost 6 bases and J lost 11; bases outside the gene matches: 9. CDR1 and CDR2 (germline): MDHEN, SYDVKM. The CDR3 nucleotides read TGTGCCAGCAGCCTCTCCGGGACAGCGGCTTTCTTT. This encodes CASSLSGTAAFF.

V is TRBV28 and J is TRBJ2-2, with 7 bases fitting TRBD2. Germline-derived CDR1 and CDR2 are MDHEN and SYDVKM. V shed 6 bases, J shed 3 bases, and the junction held 1 base outside the gene matches. The CDR3 is 13 residues long. The CDR3 loop reads CASSAGDTGELFF. The DNA of the CDR3 is TGTGCCAGCAGCGCGGGGGACACCGGGGAGCTGTTTTTT.

The J gene is TRBJ1-1, the V gene TRBV25-1; 7 bases line up with TRBD1. Trimming cost V 1 base and J 6 bases; bases outside gene matches: 8. This CDR3 region has 15 residues. CDR1 is MGHDK and CDR2 is SYGVNS in the germline V gene. The CDR3 coding sequence is TGTGCCAGCAGTGAATTGAGGGGGCAGGTTGCTGAAGCTTTCTTT. Amino acids: CASSELRGQVAEAFF.

J is TRBJ1-1 and V is TRBV10-1; D is unresolved. This CDR3 spans 13 amino acids. In germline, CDR1 is WNHNN, CDR2 SYGVQD (reference sequence). The germline V and J ends were trimmed by 3 bases and 3 bases, with 8 bases remaining between them. The CDR3 DNA reads as TGCGCCAGCAGTGATCGGTTACACACTGAAGCTTTCTTT. This gives the protein CASSDRLHTEAFF.

This chain uses TRBV9 with TRBJ1-2, with TRBD1 matching 7 bases. The CDR3 loop spans 15 amino acids. Germline assignment: CDR1 SGDLS and CDR2 YYNGEE. V was clipped by 0 bases and J by 0 bases; unmatched bases: 2. The CDR3 nucleotides read TGTGCCAGCAGCGTAGGGGGACAGACTAACTATGGCTACACCTTC. Residues: CASSVGGQTNYGYTF.

The CDR3 region is CASSYSASTGRETQYF. The CDR3 DNA reads TGTGCCAGCAGTTACTCAGCTAGTACCGGGAGGGAGACCCAGTACTTC. This sequence joins TRBV6-5 and TRBJ2-5; 7 bases match TRBD2. Germline loops: CDR1 MNHEY, CDR2 SVGAGI. The CDR3 length is 16 residues. J gave up 5 bases and V 0 bases, and 9 bases lay outside the gene matches.

The chain has TRBV7-9 and TRBJ1-2; no firm D call. CDR3 length: 12 amino acids. Germline assignment: CDR1 SEHNR and CDR2 FQNEAQ (reference sequence). V gave up 5 bases and J gave up 8 bases, with 12 bases separating them. CDR3 nucleotides: TGTGCCAGCAGCCCTGAAATGGGGGGCTACACCTTC. Protein sequence: CASSPEMGGYTF.

This chain uses TRBV9 with TRBJ2-1; D not certain. From germline, CDR1 is SGDLS and CDR2 YYNGEE. The CDR3 length is 12 residues. The CDR3 here is CAGKGKWNEQFF. In DNA, the CDR3 is TGTGCAGGGAAGGGTAAGTGGAATGAGCAGTTCTTC.

A few counts support this clone. The DNA of the CDR3 is TGTGCCAGCAGCTTACGGGTGGGCACTGAAGCTTTCTTT. Its protein is CASSLRVGTEAFF. The rearrangement uses TRBV7-7 and TRBJ1-1; D unresolved. Trimming cost V 2 bases and J 4 bases, with 8 bases left between them. The CDR3 consists of 13 residues. The germline V gene has CDR1 SSHAT and CDR2 FNYEAQ (reference sequence). The complete variable domain, with remaining parts taken from reference TRBV7-7 and TRBJ1-1, reads GAGVSQSPRYKVTKRGQDVTLRCDPISSHATLYWYQQALGQGPEFLTYFNYEAQPDKSGLPSDRFSAERPEGSISTLTIQRTEQRDSAMYRCASSLRVGTEAFFGQGTRLTVV.

The V gene is TRBV6-5, the J gene TRBJ2-1; 10 bases agree with TRBD2. This CDR3 spans 14 amino acids. V was clipped by 2 bases and J by 5 bases; unmatched bases: 0. Germline V gives CDR1 MNHEY, CDR2 SVGAGI. The CDR3 DNA follows: TGTGCCAGCAGTTACGGGACTAGCGACAATGAGCAGTTCTTC. It encodes CASSYGTSDNEQFF.

The V call is TRBV19, the J call TRBJ1-2; 9 positions match TRBD1. Germline V CDR1 and CDR2: LNHDA, SQIVND (reference sequence). The CDR3 consists of 14 residues. V shed 1 base, J shed 7 bases, and the junction held 4 bases outside the gene matches. The CDR3 sequence: CASSIGGTGIGYTF. CDR3 nucleotide sequence: TGTGCCAGTAGTATAGGCGGGACAGGGATTGGCTACACCTTC.

The chain couples TRBV30 to TRBJ1-1, with D unresolved. Germline lookup yields CDR1 GTSNPN and CDR2 SVGIG (reference sequence). The ends were cut back, 2 bases at V and 9 bases at J, with 10 bases in the middle. The length of the CDR3 is 11 residues. This CDR3 reads CAWSTGQKAFF. In DNA form, the CDR3 reads TGTGCCTGGAGTACCGGGCAGAAAGCTTTCTTT.

V and J are TRBV7-2 and TRBJ1-1; maybe TRBD1 (5 bases). Germline V gene lookup returns CDR1 SGHTA and CDR2 FQGNSA. Trimming removed 4 bases at V and 5 bases at J, with 17 bases between. The CDR3 is 15 amino acids. CDR3 region: CASSSFRALGTEAFF. In nucleotides, the CDR3 is TGTGCCAGCAGCTCATTCAGGGCCCTAGGAACTGAAGCTTTCTTT.

This chain links TRBV27 with TRBJ1-1, with D maybe TRBD1 (5 bases). The CDR3 length is 12 residues. The V and J ends lost 8 bases and 5 bases respectively, with 12 bases between them. Germline values: CDR1 MNHEY, CDR2 SMNVEV (reference sequence). This CDR3 is CASSRAGTEAFF. The CDR3 DNA reads TGTGCCAGCTCCAGGGCAGGGACTGAAGCTTTCTTT.

V usage is TRBV10-2 and J usage is TRBJ1-1, with no clear D. The CDR3 runs 12 residues. Germline CDR1 is WSHSY and CDR2 is SAAADI. V dropped 2 bases and J dropped 3 bases, with 4 bases sitting between them. The CDR3 protein is CASSEGDTEAFF. The CDR3 DNA sequence: TGCGCCAGCAGTGAGGGTGACACTGAAGCTTTCTTT.

The chain joins TRBV29-1 to TRBJ2-7; 8 nucleotides line up with TRBD1. J was trimmed by 2 bases and V by 4 bases; bases with no gene match: 4. The CDR3 contains 13 residues. Germline values: CDR1 SQVTM, CDR2 ANQGSEA. The CDR3 here is CSVVQGATYEQYF. CDR3 bases: TGCAGCGTTGTTCAGGGGGCGACCTACGAGCAGTACTTC.

This clone was recorded only once. This chain joins TRBV18 and TRBJ2-5, with 7 bases lining up with TRBD1. Germline-derived CDR1 and CDR2 are KGHSH and LQKENI. The CDR3 runs 15 residues. J gave up 5 bases and V 1 base, and 7 bases lay outside the gene matches. The CDR3 sequence is CASSPLGQVWETQYF. CDR3 bases: TGTGCCAGCTCACCACTAGGACAGGTGTGGGAGACCCAGTACTTC.